A single sample gave rise to the 6 T cell receptor beta chains below, sequenced in a study of blood T cell repertoires in COVID-19. The data were produced by immunoSEQ multiplex PCR, yet TCRdb's version contains in-frame clones alone and is incomplete. The table records roughly 250,000 clones, just under 85% of them present only once. Material: peripheral blood. Receptor source: an elderly woman with acute or convalescent COVID-19.

The chain uses TRBV27 and TRBJ1-2; D is perhaps TRBD1 (5 bases). V shed 2 bases and J shed 7 bases, with 11 bases lying between them. Germline V gives CDR1 MNHEY, CDR2 SMNVEV (reference sequence). This CDR3 has 13 amino acids. The CDR3 region is CASSLRGLFGYTF. The CDR3 nucleotides are TGTGCCAGCAGTTTAAGGGGTCTGTTTGGCTACACCTTC.

The chain uses TRBV5-4 and TRBJ1-2; TRBD1 might be the D (5 bases). The ends were cut back, 4 bases at V and 4 bases at J, with 11 bases in the middle. There are 13 residues in the CDR3. CDR1 is SGHNT, CDR2 YYREEE, per germline (reference sequence). The CDR3 sequence: CASSPRGVYGYTF. CDR3 DNA: TGTGCCAGCAGCCCGCGGGGGGTCTATGGCTACACCTTC. Full variable domain (remainder filled in from reference TRBV5-4 and TRBJ1-2): ETGVTQSPTHLIKTRGQQVTLRCSSQSGHNTVSWYQQALGQGPQFIFQYYREEENGRGNFPPRFSGLQFPNYSSELNVNALELDDSALYLCASSPRGVYGYTFGSGTRLTVV.

The V and J genes are TRBV7-3 and TRBJ2-2; D is undetermined. The CDR3 has 13 residues. The V end was cut by 8 bases, the J end by 6 bases, with 13 bases between. The germline V gene has CDR1 SGHTA and CDR2 FQGTGA. In DNA form, the CDR3 reads TGTGCCAGCGCCCGTAGAGGTGCCGGGGAGCTGTTTTTT. Protein sequence: CASARRGAGELFF. Full variable domain (rest looked up from reference TRBV7-3 and TRBJ2-2): GAGVSQTPSNKVTEKGKYVELRCDPISGHTALYWYRQSLGQGPEFLIYFQGTGAADDSGLPNDRFFAVRPEGSVSTLKIQRTERGDSAVYLCASARRGAGELFFGEGSRLTVL.

The V and J genes are TRBV9 and TRBJ2-2; a weak D match, TRBD1 (7 bases). With 4 bases removed from V and 7 bases from J, the gap between germline ends came to 17 bases. Germline V CDR1 and CDR2: SGDLS, YYNGEE. The CDR3 has 15 residues. CDR3 DNA: TGTGCCAGCAGCACACACCAGGGGGAGGTCGGGGAGCTGTTTTTT. As protein: CASSTHQGEVGELFF.

Here the CDR3 reads CASSQDRGQIYYNEQFF. CDR3 DNA: TGCGCCAGCAGCCAAGATAGGGGACAGATCTATTACAATGAGCAGTTCTTC. The gene calls are TRBV4-3 and TRBJ2-1; 7 nucleotides match TRBD1. CDR1 and CDR2 (germline): LGHNA, YSLEER. V lost 0 bases, J lost 4 bases, and 9 bases stayed unmatched. This CDR3 is built from 17 residues.

CDR3 DNA sequence: TGTGCCAGCAGCTTAGCTGCAGGGAGGGGAAACACCATATATTTT. Its translation: CASSLAAGRGNTIYF. The genes are TRBV7-2 and TRBJ1-3, with D possibly TRBD1 on 5 matching bases. Trimming stripped 0 bases from V and 4 bases from J, with 10 bases between. The CDR3 has 15 amino acids. Germline V gene sequence: CDR1 SGHTA, CDR2 FQGNSA.